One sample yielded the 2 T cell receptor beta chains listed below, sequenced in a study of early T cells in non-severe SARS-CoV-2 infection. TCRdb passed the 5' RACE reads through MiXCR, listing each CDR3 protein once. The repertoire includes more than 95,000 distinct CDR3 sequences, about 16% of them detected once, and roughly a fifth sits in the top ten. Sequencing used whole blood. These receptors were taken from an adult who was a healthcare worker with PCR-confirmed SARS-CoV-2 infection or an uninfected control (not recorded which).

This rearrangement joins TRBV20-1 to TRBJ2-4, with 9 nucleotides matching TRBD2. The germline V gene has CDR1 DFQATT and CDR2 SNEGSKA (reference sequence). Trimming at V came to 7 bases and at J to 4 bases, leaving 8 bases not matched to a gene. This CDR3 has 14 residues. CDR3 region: CSVTSSGGKNIQYF. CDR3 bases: TGCAGTGTTACGAGTAGCGGGGGTAAAAACATTCAGTACTTC.

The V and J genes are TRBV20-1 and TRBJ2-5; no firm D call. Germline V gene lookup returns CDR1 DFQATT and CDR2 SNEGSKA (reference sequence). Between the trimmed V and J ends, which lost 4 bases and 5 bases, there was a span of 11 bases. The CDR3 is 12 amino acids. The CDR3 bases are TGCAGTGCTATCCAGCGAGGCGAGACCCAGTACTTC. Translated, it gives CSAIQRGETQYF.